The 15 T cell receptor beta chains listed next were all sequenced from one sample in a study of blood T cell repertoires in COVID-19. Sequencing was performed with immunoSEQ multiplex PCR; in TCRdb, only in-frame clones are kept and a portion is missing. The data contain around 230,000 clones, 83% of them singletons. Sequencing input: peripheral blood. The source of these receptors is an older woman with active or convalescent COVID-19.

The rearrangement uses TRBV6-2 or TRBV6-3 and TRBJ2-1, with 11 bases matching TRBD1. The CDR3 loop spans 15 amino acids. The V and J ends lost 5 bases and 4 bases, in that order; junction bases with no gene match: 4. Germline CDR1 and CDR2: MNHEY and SVGEGT. The CDR3 bases are TGTGCCAGCAGTACGGGACAGGGGGTTTACAATGAGCAGTTCTTC. Protein product: CASSTGQGVYNEQFF.

CDR3 region: CASSFMASGGLETQYF. Written as DNA, the CDR3 is TGCGCCAGCAGCTTCATGGCTAGCGGGGGTCTTGAGACCCAGTACTTC. The J gene is TRBJ2-5, the V gene TRBV5-1, with TRBD2 matching 10 bases. J lost 5 bases, V lost 2 bases, and 9 bases had no gene match. The CDR3 contains 16 residues. From germline, CDR1 is SGHRS and CDR2 YFSETQ.

As DNA, the CDR3 is TGCGCCAGCAGCGGGACAGGGGCCTTCTCTGGAAACACCATATATTTT. It is translated as CASSGTGAFSGNTIYF. The chain couples TRBV5-1 to TRBJ1-3; TRBD1 matches 10 bases. Germline V lookup: CDR1 SGHRS, CDR2 YFSETQ. The CDR3 runs to 16 residues. The V gene end was trimmed by 4 bases and the J gene end by 0 bases; junction bases not matched to a gene: 4.

This clone was seen a handful of times. CDR3 nucleotide sequence: TGTGCCAGCAGTGACCTAGCGGGAGGATGGGAAAGGCCCGGGGAGCTGTTTTTT. Encoded protein: CASSDLAGGWERPGELFF. The rearrangement joins TRBV6-1 to TRBJ2-2; TRBD2 matches at 11 bases. Germline V gives CDR1 MNHNS, CDR2 SASEGT. Unmatched junction bases numbered 12, after V lost 3 bases and J lost 6 bases. The CDR3 loop spans 18 amino acids.

The J gene is TRBJ2-3, the V gene TRBV10-1; 9 nucleotides match TRBD1. The CDR3 consists of 15 residues. Germline V gene data show CDR1 as WNHNN and CDR2 as SYGVQD (reference sequence). J was trimmed by 6 bases and V by 0 bases; bases with no gene match: 4. The CDR3 nucleotides are TGCGCCAGCAGTGAGTCGGGACAGGGACCCGATACGCAGTATTTT. This translates into CASSESGQGPDTQYF.

The CDR3 here is CASSPGAGGETQYF. DNA of the CDR3: TGCGCCAGCAGCCCCGGGGCGGGGGGAGAGACCCAGTACTTC. The chain employs TRBV5-1 and TRBJ2-5, with 8 bases aligning to TRBD2. The CDR3 loop spans 14 amino acids. The V gene end was trimmed by 4 bases and the J gene end by 4 bases; junction bases not matched to a gene: 6. Per the germline V gene, CDR1 is SGHRS and CDR2 is YFSETQ.

J is TRBJ2-5 and V is TRBV3-1 (or the pseudogene TRBV3-2); 7 nucleotides agree with TRBD1. The CDR3 has 12 residues. J gave up 7 bases and V 1 base, and 0 bases lay outside the gene matches. Germline lookup yields CDR1 LGHDT and CDR2 YNNKEL (reference sequence). CDR3 DNA: TGTGCCAGCAGCCAAGGGACAGGGACCCAGTACTTC. Amino acid sequence: CASSQGTGTQYF.

This chain uses TRBV5-1 with TRBJ1-5; D unclear. The CDR3 is made up of 15 amino acids. V lost 0 bases and J 4 bases, leaving 11 bases between the germline ends. Germline V gives CDR1 SGHRS, CDR2 YFSETQ. CDR3 sequence (DNA): TGCGCCAGCAGCTTGGACGTAGCGAGTAATCAGCCCCAGCATTTT. It translates to CASSLDVASNQPQHF.

V usage is TRBV7-9 and J usage is TRBJ2-7; 13 nucleotides align to TRBD2. The junction had 10 bases not matched to a gene; V was cut back by 5 bases and J by 0 bases. Germline V gives CDR1 SEHNR, CDR2 FQNEAQ (reference sequence). CDR3 length equals 18 residues. The CDR3 DNA is TGTGCCAGCAGCGCAATGGGACTAGCGGGAAGGACCTCCTACGAGCAGTACTTC. This gives the protein CASSAMGLAGRTSYEQYF.

The chain couples TRBV11-2 to TRBJ2-5; D is possibly TRBD2 (6 bases). CDR1 and CDR2 from the germline V gene are SGHAT and FQNNGV. The CDR3 has 18 residues. Trimming stripped 3 bases from V and 1 base from J, with 21 bases between. CDR3 bases: TGTGCCAGCAGCTTTAATTTGGTCGCGGGATTTAGCCAAGAGACCCAGTACTTC. It translates to CASSFNLVAGFSQETQYF.

This clone has just one count. This chain connects TRBV5-1 to TRBJ2-5, with 8 bases identical to TRBD2. The germline V gene encodes CDR1 SGHRS and CDR2 YFSETQ. V shed 3 bases, J shed 3 bases, and the junction held 4 bases outside the gene matches. This CDR3 contains 14 residues. CDR3 DNA sequence: TGCGCCAGCAGCTCGGGACTAGGGGAAGAGACCCAGTACTTC. Encoded protein: CASSSGLGEETQYF.

This chain joins TRBV19 and TRBJ1-4; TRBD1 agrees at 7 bases. Losses at the gene ends were 4 bases for V and 7 bases for J; bases not matched to a gene: 12. The CDR3 has 16 residues. Germline CDR1 is LNHDA and CDR2 is SQIVND (reference sequence). CDR3 sequence (DNA): TGTGCCAGTAGTAGCCCCCTAACAGGGGTCCTTGAAAAACTGTTTTTT. Its protein product is CASSSPLTGVLEKLFF.

V gene TRBV30 combines with J gene TRBJ1-3; 8 bases align to TRBD1. Germline V gives CDR1 GTSNPN, CDR2 SVGIG (reference sequence). The V gene end was trimmed by 4 bases and the J gene end by 3 bases; junction bases not matched to a gene: 5. The CDR3 runs 14 residues. The CDR3 is CAWNKQGGGNTIYF. The DNA of the CDR3 is TGTGCCTGGAATAAACAGGGGGGTGGAAACACCATATATTTT.

V gene TRBV9 combines with J gene TRBJ1-3; possible D gene TRBD1, 6 bases. The CDR3 extends over 17 amino acids. Deletions cut 2 bases from V and 0 bases from J, with 15 bases between. Germline CDR1 and CDR2: SGDLS and YYNGEE. Written as DNA, the CDR3 is TGTGCCAGCAGCGTCGAGGACAGAACCTACTCTGGAAACACCATATATTTT. Translating gives CASSVEDRTYSGNTIYF.

The rearrangement joins TRBV7-9 to TRBJ2-5, with a weak D call TRBD2 (6 bases). Per germline, CDR1 SEHNR and CDR2 FQNEAQ (reference sequence). V lost 6 bases, J lost 1 base, and 9 bases lay in between. This CDR3 region has 13 residues. The CDR3 protein is CASRPGVQETQYF. CDR3 nucleotide sequence: TGTGCCAGCAGGCCGGGGGTCCAAGAGACCCAGTACTTC.